A selection of T cell receptor beta chains follows, all from one sample in a study of a mutant IDH1 vaccine in newly diagnosed glioma. No antigen is known for these receptors. Sequencing was performed with immunoSEQ multiplex PCR; in TCRdb, only in-frame clones are kept and a portion is missing. The table records around 60,000 clones, around 89% of them present only once. This specimen was PBMCs, taken from a glioma patient whose treatment included an IDH1 peptide vaccine. These TCRs come from a man aged 35-49 years with glioma. Each CDR3 is given with its conserved first and last residue. A D gene is named only where the DNA matches it firmly. For some rows the clone size is stated as once, few or many, or as a class when expanded; others skip it.

V gene	clone size	J gene	D gene	CDR3 length	CDR3 DNA	CDR3 protein
TRBV5-1	.	TRBJ2-1	TRBD2	14	TGCGCCAGCAGCTTGGGGGCTAGCGGGGGCGAGCAGTTCTTC	CASSLGASGGEQFF
TRBV7-2	few	TRBJ2-2	.	17	TGTGCCAGCAGCTTCTCGGCGACAGCCCGGAACACCGGGGAGCTGTTTTTT	CASSFSATARNTGELFF
TRBV7-8	.	TRBJ2-5	TRBD1	18	TGTGCCAGCAGCTTTCCTCTAACCGGGACAGGGACTCAAGAGACCCAGTACTTC	CASSFPLTGTGTQETQYF
TRBV2	.	TRBJ1-2	.	15	TGTGCCAGCAGTTCAGAATTCTCAGCTAACTATGGCTACACCTTC	CASSSEFSANYGYTF
TRBV6-6	.	TRBJ1-4	.	15	TGTGCCAGCAGTTACTCCGGCGCCCGTAATGAAAAACTGTTTTTT	CASSYSGARNEKLFF
TRBV6-4	.	TRBJ2-2	TRBD2	16	TGTGCCAGCAGTGACTCTGCTAGCGGGGGCACCGGGGAGCTGTTTTTT	CASSDSASGGTGELFF
TRBV19	.	TRBJ2-7	.	12	TGTGCCAGCAGGGGAAGGGGCTACGAGCAGTACTTC	CASRGRGYEQYF
TRBV10-3	few	TRBJ1-2	TRBD1	12	TGTGCCATCAGTGACCCAGGGGGAGCCTACACCTTC	CAISDPGGAYTF
TRBV30	.	TRBJ1-5	TRBD1	14	TGTGCCTGGGAGGCGGGACAGGGAAATCAGCCCCAGCATTTT	CAWEAGQGNQPQHF
TRBV5-4	.	TRBJ1-2	.	14	TGTGCCAGCAAACCACCGACGGGGAACTATGGCTACACCTTC	CASKPPTGNYGYTF
TRBV19	.	TRBJ1-6	.	16	TGTGCCAGTAGTATGGAGGGGCTTGGTTATAATTCACCCCTCCACTTT	CASSMEGLGYNSPLHF
TRBV6-1	.	TRBJ2-4	.	15	TGTGCCAGCAGTTCACTAGGGCAGGTCAAAAACATTCAGTACTTC	CASSSLGQVKNIQYF
TRBV5-4	.	TRBJ1-3	TRBD1	14	TGTGCCAGCAGTTTGGACAGGGTGGGAAACACCATATATTTT	CASSLDRVGNTIYF
TRBV2	.	TRBJ2-3	TRBD2	16	TGTGCCAGCAGTGAATGGGGGACTAGCGGCACAGATACGCAGTATTTT	CASSEWGTSGTDTQYF
TRBV28	.	TRBJ2-7	.	16	TGTGCCAGCAGGGACCCAGGGACTCTAGATTCCTACGAGCAGTACTTC	CASRDPGTLDSYEQYF
TRBV10-3	.	TRBJ2-3	.	16	TGTGCCATCAGTGACGGTCTAGTGGTTCCCCCAGATACGCAGTATTTT	CAISDGLVVPPDTQYF
TRBV6-5	once	TRBJ1-2	.	13	TGTGCCAGCAGGCGAGGGGTTGATGAAGGCTACACCTTC	CASRRGVDEGYTF
TRBV2	.	TRBJ2-2	TRBD2	15	TGTGCCAGCAGTGAGGGCGGGAGCGGTATCGGGGAGCTGTTTTTT	CASSEGGSGIGELFF
TRBV7-2	.	TRBJ1-1	.	13	TGTGCCAGCAACTTAGAGAGACAGACTGAAGCTTTCTTT	CASNLERQTEAFF
TRBV23-1	once	TRBJ2-2	.	19	TGCGCCAGCAGTCAATGGCAGGGACGCGACGAATTCGACACCGGGGAGCTGTTTTTT	CASSQWQGRDEFDTGELFF
TRBV5-1	.	TRBJ2-5	.	13	TGCGCCAGCGGGCGAGGACGGGAAGAGACCCAGTACTTC	CASGRGREETQYF
TRBV5-6	.	TRBJ2-1	.	16	TGTGCCAGCAGCCTCAACAAGGGGGGGCAAACCCGGGAGCAGTTCTTC	CASSLNKGGQTREQFF
TRBV9	.	TRBJ1-4	.	14	TGTGCCAGCAGCTCGAATTGGGGAGATGAAAAACTGTTTTTT	CASSSNWGDEKLFF
TRBV2	few	TRBJ1-1	.	14	TGTGCCAGCAGACCGGACAGCTCGAACACTGAAGCTTTCTTT	CASRPDSSNTEAFF
TRBV5-1	.	TRBJ2-1	TRBD1	16	TGCGCCAGCAGCTACCTACCGGGACAGGGGAGCAATGAGCAGTTCTTC	CASSYLPGQGSNEQFF
TRBV28	.	TRBJ2-5	TRBD2	15	TGTGCCAGCAGTTTATATAGCGGGAGAGGGGAGACCCAGTACTTC	CASSLYSGRGETQYF
TRBV6-1	.	TRBJ2-7	TRBD1	14	TGTGCCAGCAACCCGACAGGGAATGCCTACGAGCAGTACTTC	CASNPTGNAYEQYF
TRBV7-9	.	TRBJ2-3	.	13	TGTGCCAGCAGCCGGCCGGGCACAGATACGCAGTATTTT	CASSRPGTDTQYF
TRBV7-9	.	TRBJ1-4	.	16	TGTGCCAGCAGCCCCGGAGAGAGGGCAGCGAATGAAAAACTGTTTTTT	CASSPGERAANEKLFF
TRBV5-1	.	TRBJ2-1	TRBD2	15	TGCGCCAGCAGAGACCTAGCGGGGAGTTACAATGAGCAGTTCTTC	CASRDLAGSYNEQFF
TRBV5-3	.	TRBJ1-3	TRBD1	18	TGTGCCAGAAGCCCGCCGACAGGGGGCCGGAGCTCTGGAAACACCATATATTTT	CARSPPTGGRSSGNTIYF
TRBV7-8	few	TRBJ1-6	.	13	TGTGCCAGCAGCTTAGCAGGAAATTCACCCCTCCACTTT	CASSLAGNSPLHF
TRBV19	.	TRBJ1-5	.	12	TGTGCCAGTAAGTCCCTCTCCACTCCTGCGCATTTT	CASKSLSTPAHF
TRBV28	.	TRBJ2-5	TRBD2	15	TGTGCCAGCAGTTTATACCGCGGGAGAGCAGAGACCCAGTACTTC	CASSLYRGRAETQYF
TRBV7-9	once	TRBJ2-3	.	14	TGTGCCAGCAGCTTAGGGGCGGACTTAACTCCGCAGTATTTT	CASSLGADLTPQYF
TRBV7-2	.	TRBJ2-1	.	15	TGTGCCAGCAGCTTAGCGCAGCGGTTAGTTGATGAGCAGTTCTTC	CASSLAQRLVDEQFF
TRBV21-1	.	TRBJ2-1	.	19	TGTGCCAGCAGGCTAGACTCGGGACTAGCGGTAAGCTCCTACAATGAGCAGTTCTTC	CASRLDSGLAVSSYNEQFF
TRBV25-1	.	TRBJ1-6	.	16	TGTGCCAGCAGTGAATGGCAGGTTCGGGGAAATTCACCCCTCCACTTT	CASSEWQVRGNSPLHF
TRBV2	.	TRBJ1-4	TRBD1	17	TGTGCCAGCAGTGAAGAACAGGGGGAGACAACTAATGAAAAACTGTTTTTT	CASSEEQGETTNEKLFF
TRBV6-5	.	TRBJ2-7	TRBD2	14	TGTGCCAGCAGGGCAGCTAGCGGGAGCTACGAGCAGTACTTC	CASRAASGSYEQYF
TRBV4-3	.	TRBJ2-1	.	17	TGCGCCAGTAGCCAGGGTATAGCGGTTGACTCCTACAATGAGCAGTTCTTC	CASSQGIAVDSYNEQFF
TRBV11-2	.	TRBJ1-1	TRBD1	15	TGTGTCAGCAGCTCATCGGACAGGGGAGACACTGAAGCTTTCTTT	CVSSSSDRGDTEAFF
TRBV4-3	.	TRBJ2-7	.	15	TGCGCCAGCAGCCAAGATGTAACACACTCCTACGAGCAGTACTTC	CASSQDVTHSYEQYF
TRBV19	.	TRBJ2-3	.	13	TGTGCCAGTAGCCAGGGATCTACAGATACGCAGTATTTT	CASSQGSTDTQYF
TRBV11-2	.	TRBJ2-3	TRBD2	17	TGTGCCAGCAGAAGCAGCGGGGGGGTGACTAGCACAGATACGCAGTATTTT	CASRSSGGVTSTDTQYF
TRBV19	.	TRBJ2-1	.	14	TGTGCCAGTAGTGTCCGGGAGCTCTACAATGAGCAGTTCTTC	CASSVRELYNEQFF
TRBV5-8	.	TRBJ2-1	.	15	TGTGCCAGCAGAACCGGGACATCCGAATACGATGAGCAGTTCTTC	CASRTGTSEYDEQFF
TRBV2	.	TRBJ2-3	.	15	TGTGCCAGCAGTGATGGGCTTGGGCCGACAGATACGCAGTATTTT	CASSDGLGPTDTQYF
TRBV4-2	.	TRBJ1-2	.	17	TGTGCCAGCAGCCAAGAAATCCAGGAGAACGCTAACTATGGCTACACCTTC	CASSQEIQENANYGYTF
TRBV2	.	TRBJ1-2	TRBD1	11	TGTGCCGTGGGACAGCCCTATGGCTACACCTTC	CAVGQPYGYTF
TRBV6-1	.	TRBJ1-5	.	13	TGTGCCAGCAGTGAAGGGCTAATCCAGCCCCAGCATTTT	CASSEGLIQPQHF
TRBV5-8	.	TRBJ1-1	.	16	TGTGCCAGCAGCTTGGATCCTATGCCCCGGAACACTGAAGCTTTCTTT	CASSLDPMPRNTEAFF
TRBV2	.	TRBJ1-3	.	15	TGTGCCAGCAGACAGGGCGTTAGCTCTGGAAACACCATATATTTT	CASRQGVSSGNTIYF
TRBV5-5	.	TRBJ2-1	.	15	TGTGCCAGCAGCTCAGGACTAGAGGGGGTGAGGGAGCAGTTCTTC	CASSSGLEGVREQFF
TRBV29-1	.	TRBJ2-3	.	15	TGCAGCGTTGAAGGTAATAGCGGAGGCACAGATACGCAGTATTTT	CSVEGNSGGTDTQYF